This T cell receptor beta chain was recorded in a study of response to subunit inactivated influenza vaccine. The CDR3 runs to 13 residues. The germline V gene encodes CDR1 MGHRA and CDR2 YSYEKL. Trimming left V 2 bases short and J 4 bases short, with 7 bases between. Study-wide points: T cells newly recruited by each seasonal influenza vaccination are few, the authors suggested.

TCRdb re-called the RT-PCR reads through MiXCR, storing one row per CDR3 protein. The sample lists over 150,000 distinct CDR3 sequences, 7.5% to 10% occurring once. Of note for this clonotype: Its antigen is unidentified.

The rearrangement uses TRBV4-1 and TRBJ2-3; D remains ambiguous. The input for sequencing was non-naive T cells sorted from PBMCs, taken on the day of vaccination. The sequence was collected from a man in his fifties who received an inactivated influenza vaccine. CDR3 DNA: TGCGCCAGCAGCCAACAAGGTGCAGATACGCAGTATTTT. Translation gives CASSQQGADTQYF.